This T cell receptor (beta chain) was found in a study of cytomegalovirus exposure and HLA in healthy donors. Points from the study as a whole: A list of around 150 TCR beta chains associated with cytomegalovirus was given.

This PCR relied on a set of 60 Vbeta primers and 13 Jbeta primers. Clones were read by immunoSEQ multiplex PCR, and TCRdb kept only the in-frame ones, dropping some. The sample carries approximately 170,000 clones, 75% to 80% recorded once. The germline V gene encodes CDR1 SNHLY and CDR2 FYNNEI. The CDR3 consists of 14 residues. Trimming took 6 bases from V and 6 from J; bases not matched to a gene: 6. In regard to this clone: The antigen is undetermined.

Donors consisted of healthy bone marrow donors. The sequencing sample was made of PBMCs. The sequence derives from a woman aged 40 to 50 in good health and CMV-seropositive. This chain joins TRBV2 and TRBJ1-4; 8 bases line up with TRBD1. In DNA, the CDR3 is TGTGCCAGCAGCCCGACAGGGGTTGATGAAAAACTGTTTTTT. Translating gives CASSPTGVDEKLFF.